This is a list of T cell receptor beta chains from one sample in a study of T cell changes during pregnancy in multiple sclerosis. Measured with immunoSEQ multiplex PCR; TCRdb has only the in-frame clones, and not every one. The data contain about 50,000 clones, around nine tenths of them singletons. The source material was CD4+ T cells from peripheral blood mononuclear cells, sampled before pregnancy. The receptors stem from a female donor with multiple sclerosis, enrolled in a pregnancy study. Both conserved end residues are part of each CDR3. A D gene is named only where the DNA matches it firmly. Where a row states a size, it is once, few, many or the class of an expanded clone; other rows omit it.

CDR3: CASSGGGASGYTF
DNA: TGTGCCAGCAGCGGCGGAGGGGCGTCGGGCTACACCTTC
D: -
V: TRBV9
J: TRBJ1-2
size: -
length: 13

CDR3: CASSPGGSEAFF
DNA: TGTGCCAGCAGCCCAGGGGGGTCTGAAGCTTTCTTT
D: TRBD1
V: TRBV7-9
J: TRBJ1-1
size: -
length: 12

CDR3: CASSEALRPETQYF
DNA: TGTGCCAGCAGTGAAGCGTTGAGGCCAGAGACCCAGTACTTC
D: -
V: TRBV2
J: TRBJ2-5
size: -
length: 14

CDR3: CASSRLAGGPYEQYF
DNA: TGTGCCAGCAGCAGACTAGCGGGAGGGCCCTACGAGCAGTACTTC
D: TRBD2
V: TRBV7-2
J: TRBJ2-7
size: -
length: 15

CDR3: CASSSLQGAFSGLYGYTF
DNA: TGTGCCAGCAGCTCCTTACAGGGGGCTTTCTCTGGACTCTATGGCTACACCTTC
D: TRBD1
V: TRBV9
J: TRBJ1-2
size: -
length: 18

CDR3: CASSQATGIGTDTQYF
DNA: TGCGCCAGCAGCCAAGCTACGGGAATCGGAACAGATACGCAGTATTTT
D: -
V: TRBV4-3
J: TRBJ2-3
size: -
length: 16

CDR3: CSVSRTGVGNTIYF
DNA: TGCAGCGTCTCACGAACAGGGGTGGGAAACACCATATATTTT
D: TRBD1
V: TRBV29-1
J: TRBJ1-3
size: -
length: 14

CDR3: CASRRGLAAYEQYF
DNA: TGTGCCAGCAGGAGGGGACTAGCAGCCTACGAGCAGTACTTC
D: TRBD2
V: TRBV2
J: TRBJ2-7
size: -
length: 14

CDR3: CASSLFGLTGELFF
DNA: TGTGCCAGCAGCTTGTTCGGACTCACCGGGGAGCTGTTTTTT
D: -
V: TRBV5-8
J: TRBJ2-2
size: -
length: 14

CDR3: CASSLGGLMYQETQYF
DNA: TGTGCCAGCAGCTTAGGGGGCTTAATGTACCAAGAGACCCAGTACTTC
D: -
V: TRBV11-2
J: TRBJ2-5
size: -
length: 16

CDR3: CASSQTGTGVRGYTF
DNA: TGTGCCAGCAGTCAAACCGGGACAGGGGTGAGGGGCTACACCTTC
D: TRBD1
V: TRBV11-2
J: TRBJ1-2
size: -
length: 15

CDR3: CASSLTLSGNTDTQYF
DNA: TGTGCCAGCAGCTTGACCCTGAGCGGTAATACAGATACGCAGTATTTT
D: -
V: TRBV7-9
J: TRBJ2-3
size: -
length: 16

CDR3: CASSAGTATKAFF
DNA: TGCGCCAGCAGCGCCGGGACAGCCACAAAAGCTTTCTTT
D: TRBD1
V: TRBV5-1
J: TRBJ1-1
size: -
length: 13

CDR3: CASSPLPGQGSHEQYF
DNA: TGTGCCAGCTCACCACTCCCGGGACAGGGGTCCCACGAGCAGTACTTC
D: TRBD1
V: TRBV18
J: TRBJ2-7
size: -
length: 16

CDR3: CASSPWWAGEAEAFF
DNA: TGTGCCAGCAGTCCCTGGTGGGCCGGGGAGGCTGAAGCTTTCTTT
D: -
V: TRBV5-6
J: TRBJ1-1
size: -
length: 15

CDR3: CASSYSAGAGGQPQHF
DNA: TGTGCCAGCAGTTACTCAGCGGGGGCAGGGGGTCAGCCCCAGCATTTT
D: TRBD1
V: TRBV6-5
J: TRBJ1-5
size: once
length: 16

CDR3: CASNGAANTGELFF
DNA: TGTGCCAGCAACGGTGCCGCGAACACCGGGGAGCTGTTTTTT
D: -
V: TRBV6-5
J: TRBJ2-2
size: -
length: 14

CDR3: CASSTYNRGYGYTF
DNA: TGTGCCAGCAGCACCTATAACAGGGGGTATGGCTACACCTTC
D: TRBD1
V: TRBV7-2
J: TRBJ1-2
size: -
length: 14

CDR3: CASSLARGLASSYEQYF
DNA: TGTGCCAGCAGCTTAGCGCGGGGACTAGCGTCCTCCTACGAGCAGTACTTC
D: TRBD2
V: TRBV7-8
J: TRBJ2-7
size: -
length: 17

CDR3: CASSTTGGAGLGTEAFF
DNA: TGTGCCAGCTCAACGACAGGGGGCGCGGGTTTGGGCACTGAAGCTTTCTTT
D: TRBD1
V: TRBV18
J: TRBJ1-1
size: -
length: 17

CDR3: CASSPTSGRGNEQFF
DNA: TGTGCCAGCAGCCCAACTAGCGGGAGAGGGAATGAGCAGTTCTTC
D: TRBD2
V: TRBV6-4
J: TRBJ2-1
size: -
length: 15

CDR3: CASSSAYRGARNTEAFF
DNA: TGTGCCAGCAGTTCCGCATACAGGGGCGCGAGGAACACTGAAGCTTTCTTT
D: TRBD1
V: TRBV27
J: TRBJ1-1
size: -
length: 17

CDR3: CASSLLITSGRYTGELFF
DNA: TGTGCCAGCAGCTTACTTATTACTAGCGGGAGGTACACCGGGGAGCTGTTTTTT
D: TRBD2
V: TRBV7-8
J: TRBJ2-2
size: -
length: 18

CDR3: CASSAFIEYSNQPQHF
DNA: TGTGCCAGCAGTGCGTTCATCGAGTATAGCAATCAGCCCCAGCATTTT
D: -
V: TRBV6-1
J: TRBJ1-5
size: -
length: 16

CDR3: CASSLGRGQGHEQYF
DNA: TGCGCCAGCAGCTTGGGCAGGGGGCAAGGCCACGAGCAGTACTTC
D: TRBD1
V: TRBV5-1
J: TRBJ2-7
size: -
length: 15

CDR3: CASSLKQGTYEQYF
DNA: TGTGCCAGCAGCTTGAAGCAGGGAACCTACGAGCAGTACTTC
D: -
V: TRBV5-4
J: TRBJ2-7
size: -
length: 14

CDR3: CASSLAGDSETQHF
DNA: TGCGCCAGCAGCTTGGCGGGGGACAGCGAAACCCAGCATTTT
D: TRBD1
V: TRBV5-1
J: TRBJ1-5
size: -
length: 14

CDR3: CSVQDRVNQPQHF
DNA: TGCAGCGTCCAGGACAGGGTTAACCAGCCCCAGCATTTT
D: TRBD1
V: TRBV29-1
J: TRBJ1-5
size: -
length: 13

CDR3: CASSLAGVGNTIYF
DNA: TGTGCCAGCAGCTTAGCAGGAGTCGGAAACACCATATATTTT
D: -
V: TRBV7-2
J: TRBJ1-3
size: -
length: 14

CDR3: CSVGTSGRASEQYF
DNA: TGCAGCGTCGGGACTAGCGGGAGGGCCAGCGAGCAGTACTTC
D: TRBD2
V: TRBV29-1
J: TRBJ2-7
size: -
length: 14

CDR3: CASSLSGQGVGTQYF
DNA: TGTGCCAGCAGTTTATCGGGACAGGGAGTTGGTACGCAGTATTTT
D: TRBD1
V: TRBV28
J: TRBJ2-3
size: once
length: 15

CDR3: CASSTGGDSLYTGELFF
DNA: TGTGCCAGCAGCACAGGGGGGGACAGCTTATACACCGGGGAGCTGTTTTTT
D: -
V: TRBV7-6
J: TRBJ2-2
size: -
length: 17

CDR3: CASSRGSSGTGELFF
DNA: TGTGCCAGCAGCAGGGGGTCAAGTGGCACCGGGGAGCTGTTTTTT
D: -
V: TRBV9
J: TRBJ2-2
size: -
length: 15

CDR3: CASSQKGAGNQPQHF
DNA: TGTGCCAGCAGCCAAAAGGGAGCGGGCAATCAGCCCCAGCATTTT
D: -
V: TRBV13
J: TRBJ1-5
size: -
length: 15

CDR3: CASSQPRGSGGDTQYF
DNA: TGTGCCAGCAGCCAACCTCGCGGGAGTGGAGGGGATACGCAGTATTTT
D: TRBD2
V: TRBV28
J: TRBJ2-3
size: once
length: 16

CDR3: CASARRPAGEQYF
DNA: TGTGCTAGTGCCCGCCGCCCGGCGGGCGAGCAGTACTTC
D: -
V: TRBV12-5
J: TRBJ2-7
size: -
length: 13

CDR3: CATSRDQGTNEKLFF
DNA: TGTGCCACCAGCAGAGATCAGGGAACTAATGAAAAACTGTTTTTT
D: -
V: TRBV15
J: TRBJ1-4
size: -
length: 15

CDR3: CASSQGLAGGRRTGELFF
DNA: TGTGCCAGCAGTCAGGGACTAGCGGGAGGGAGACGCACCGGGGAGCTGTTTTTT
D: TRBD2
V: TRBV25-1
J: TRBJ2-2
size: -
length: 18

CDR3: CASSLSGLIGELFF
DNA: TGTGCCAGCAGTTTAAGTGGGCTCATCGGGGAGCTGTTTTTT
D: -
V: TRBV27
J: TRBJ2-2
size: -
length: 14

CDR3: CAIHGTGSTEAFF
DNA: TGTGCCATCCACGGGACAGGGAGCACTGAAGCTTTCTTT
D: TRBD1
V: TRBV6-5
J: TRBJ1-1
size: -
length: 13

CDR3: CASSFQREGYEQYF
DNA: TGTGCCAGCAGCTTCCAGCGGGAGGGATACGAGCAGTACTTC
D: TRBD2
V: TRBV7-8
J: TRBJ2-7
size: -
length: 14

CDR3: CASSFTPRYEQYF
DNA: TGTGCCAGCAGTTTCACCCCGCGGTACGAGCAGTACTTC
D: -
V: TRBV27
J: TRBJ2-7
size: -
length: 13

CDR3: CASSLTGGNQPQHF
DNA: TGTGCCAGCAGCTTGACAGGGGGCAATCAGCCCCAGCATTTT
D: TRBD1
V: TRBV14
J: TRBJ1-5
size: -
length: 14

CDR3: CASGSLRAFF
DNA: TGTGCCAGCGGGAGTTTGCGAGCTTTCTTT
D: -
V: TRBV28
J: TRBJ1-1
size: -
length: 10

CDR3: CASVPGTSITDTQYF
DNA: TGTGCCAGCGTCCCCGGGACTAGCATCACAGATACGCAGTATTTT
D: TRBD2
V: TRBV28
J: TRBJ2-3
size: -
length: 15

CDR3: CASSTYRGEKLFF
DNA: TGTGCCAGCAGTACCTACAGGGGGGAAAAACTGTTTTTT
D: TRBD1
V: TRBV6-5
J: TRBJ1-4
size: -
length: 13

CDR3: CASSYSGGRETQYF
DNA: TGTGCCAGCAGTTATTCGGGGGGCCGAGAGACCCAGTACTTC
D: -
V: TRBV6-6
J: TRBJ2-5
size: -
length: 14

CDR3: CASSLRTGELFF
DNA: TGTGCCAGCAGTTTGCGCACCGGGGAGCTGTTTTTT
D: -
V: TRBV28
J: TRBJ2-2
size: -
length: 12

CDR3: CASSLAWTGMNTEAFF
DNA: TGTGCCAGCAGCTTGGCCTGGACAGGGATGAACACTGAAGCTTTCTTT
D: TRBD1
V: TRBV5-5
J: TRBJ1-1
size: -
length: 16

CDR3: CASSLVSQGIYEQYF
DNA: TGTGCCAGCAGCTTAGTCTCTCAGGGGATCTACGAGCAGTACTTC
D: -
V: TRBV7-9
J: TRBJ2-7
size: -
length: 15

CDR3: CASSPLGQVQYF
DNA: TGTGCCAGCAGTCCCCTAGGACAGGTGCAGTACTTC
D: TRBD1
V: TRBV27
J: TRBJ2-7
size: -
length: 12

CDR3: CASSPKMVYYNEQFF
DNA: TGTGCCAGCTCACCAAAGATGGTCTATTACAATGAGCAGTTCTTC
D: -
V: TRBV18
J: TRBJ2-1
size: -
length: 15

CDR3: CASSPTGVRSYEQYF
DNA: TGTGCCAGCAGTCCTACAGGGGTTCGGTCCTACGAGCAGTACTTC
D: TRBD1
V: TRBV2
J: TRBJ2-7
size: -
length: 15